The 4 T cell receptor beta chains reported below all come from one sample, sequenced in a study of blood T cells in healthy people across ages. The authors ran a second PCR of about 6 to 11 cycles using a sample-barcoded 5' primer and a J-beta primer mix. TCRdb reprocessed the 5' RACE reads with MiXCR, giving one entry per CDR3 protein. The table has around 1,900,000 distinct CDR3 sequences, roughly two fifths seen once; the top ten hold about 21%. The sample taken for sequencing was blood. The receptor set was obtained from a human donor in good health.

This clonotype was seen a handful of times. This chain uses TRBV12-3 or TRBV12-4 with TRBJ1-4; 7 bases fit TRBD1. This CDR3 has 13 residues. V shed 6 bases, J shed 5 bases, and the junction held 3 bases outside the gene matches. CDR3 DNA: TGTGCCAGCAGAGTGACAGGGAATGAAAAACTGTTTTTT. It yields the protein CASRVTGNEKLFF.

This chain links TRBV20-1 with TRBJ2-7; D not certain. Trimming left V 8 bases short and J 0 bases short, with 11 bases between. The CDR3 length is 12 residues. Germline V CDR1 and CDR2: DFQATT, SNEGSKA (reference sequence). The CDR3 sequence is CSSMQNSYEQYF. For the CDR3, the DNA is TGCAGTTCTATGCAGAACTCCTACGAGCAGTACTTC.

This clonotype was recorded a few times. The genes are TRBV7-2 and TRBJ2-4, with TRBD2 matching over 7 bases. The J segment lost 4 bases and the V segment lost 4 bases, leaving 1 base of the junction unmatched. Germline CDR1 reads SGHTA; CDR2 reads FQGNSA. This CDR3 contains 13 residues. Here the CDR3 reads CASSWGGKNIQYF. CDR3 nucleotides: TGTGCCAGCAGCTGGGGGGGAAAAAACATTCAGTACTTC.

The rearrangement uses TRBV4-1 and TRBJ1-5, with D unresolved. V lost 4 bases and J 2 bases, leaving 9 bases between the germline ends. Looked up from germline, CDR1 is MGHRA and CDR2 is YSYEKL. The CDR3 is 14 residues long. This CDR3 reads CASSRVGGNQPQHF. The CDR3 DNA sequence: TGCGCCAGCAGCCGGGTTGGTGGCAATCAGCCCCAGCATTTT.